These T cell receptor beta chains were read from a single sample in a study of blood T cells in healthy people across ages. Via MiXCR, TCRdb re-called the 5' RACE reads, giving one row per CDR3 protein. The sample has 750,000 to 1,000,000 distinct CDR3 sequences, almost 30% seen once; the top ten hold roughly a tenth. These data were likewise used in another study, on T cells of mothers and their children.

Sequenced input: blood. The receptor source for this set is a middle-aged woman in good health. Both conserved end residues are part of each CDR3. Each record gives: clone size, V gene, J gene, D gene, CDR3 DNA, CDR3 protein. The D gene is left open where the match is weak. Expanded clones get a size class; other rows say once, few or many, or leave the size out.

size: few; V: TRBV20-1; J: TRBJ1-6; D: .; DNA: TGCAGTGTTACTGGCCTGTATAATTCACCCCTCCACTTT; CDR3: CSVTGLYNSPLHF
size: few; V: TRBV7-2; J: TRBJ2-1; D: TRBD1; DNA: TGTGCCAGCAGCTTAACCGGACAGGGGGCGAGTGAGCAGTTCTTC; CDR3: CASSLTGQGASEQFF
size: many; V: TRBV7-9; J: TRBJ2-3; D: TRBD2; DNA: TGTGCCAGCAGCCCACGAGCGGGGGCGGCTCAGACTAGCACAGATACGCAGTATTTT; CDR3: CASSPRAGAAQTSTDTQYF
size: many; V: TRBV7-9; J: TRBJ2-5; D: TRBD1; DNA: TGTGCCAGCAGCTTCGGGGACAGGAATCAAGAGACCCAGTACTTC; CDR3: CASSFGDRNQETQYF
size: .; V: TRBV7-9; J: TRBJ2-1; D: TRBD2; DNA: TGTGCCAGCAGCGATTTAGCGGGGGGGACGGGAGAGACCCAGTTCTTC; CDR3: CASSDLAGGTGETQFF
size: .; V: TRBV12-3/TRBV12-4; J: TRBJ2-1; D: TRBD1; DNA: TGTGTCAGCAGCGGGACAGGGTTCTACAATGAGCAGTTCTTC; CDR3: CVSSGTGFYNEQFF
size: .; V: TRBV7-2; J: TRBJ2-7; D: TRBD2; DNA: TGTGCCAGCAGCTTAGCGCCGGGGGGGCTCAACGAGCAGTACTTC; CDR3: CASSLAPGGLNEQYF
size: many; V: TRBV5-1; J: TRBJ1-4; D: .; DNA: TGCGCCAGCAGCTCGACCTCCACTAATGAAAAACTGTTTTTT; CDR3: CASSSTSTNEKLFF
size: .; V: TRBV7-9; J: TRBJ2-1; D: .; DNA: TGTGCCAGCAGCTTAGCGGATGGACGGTACAATGAGCAGTTCTTC; CDR3: CASSLADGRYNEQFF
size: few; V: TRBV28; J: TRBJ2-7; D: TRBD2; DNA: TGTGCCAGCAGTTTAATCTCAGGGAGGGCCAACGAGCAGTACTTC; CDR3: CASSLISGRANEQYF
size: .; V: TRBV9; J: TRBJ2-1; D: .; DNA: TGTGCCAGCAGCGTAGACGGGGAAGACTACAATGAGCAGTTCTTC; CDR3: CASSVDGEDYNEQFF
size: .; V: TRBV7-9; J: TRBJ1-1; D: .; DNA: TGTGCCAGCAGCTTAATAACCACAGAAGCTTTCTTT; CDR3: CASSLITTEAFF
size: .; V: TRBV6-1; J: TRBJ2-5; D: .; DNA: TGTGCCAGCAGTGAAGTCGGCGTGGGGGGGACCCAGTACTTC; CDR3: CASSEVGVGGTQYF
size: few; V: TRBV6-2/TRBV6-3; J: TRBJ1-1; D: .; DNA: TGTGCCAGCAGTTCGCAGGACCCCTCCAGGAACACTGAAGCTTTCTTT; CDR3: CASSSQDPSRNTEAFF
size: many; V: TRBV2; J: TRBJ2-5; D: .; DNA: TGTGCCAGCAGTCGCGGGACAGTGAAAGAGACCCAGTACTTC; CDR3: CASSRGTVKETQYF
size: few; V: TRBV18; J: TRBJ1-4; D: .; DNA: TGTGCCAGCTCACCACTAGGGCGACGGGAAAAACTGTTTTTT; CDR3: CASSPLGRREKLFF
size: few; V: TRBV10-3; J: TRBJ2-7; D: .; DNA: TGTGCCATCAGTGAGTACGGCGGGACCTACGAGCAGTACTTC; CDR3: CAISEYGGTYEQYF
size: many; V: TRBV12-3/TRBV12-4; J: TRBJ2-7; D: TRBD1; DNA: TGTGCCAGCAGTTCACGACAGGGGGCGGGCGAGCAGTACTTC; CDR3: CASSSRQGAGEQYF
size: few; V: TRBV10-2; J: TRBJ1-2; D: .; DNA: TGCGCCAGCAGTGACTGGGACGAGGATGGCTACACCTTC; CDR3: CASSDWDEDGYTF
size: many; V: TRBV19; J: TRBJ2-6; D: .; DNA: TGTGCCAGTAGTATAGATGGAGATACTGGGGCCAACGTCCTGACTTTC; CDR3: CASSIDGDTGANVLTF
size: many; V: TRBV9; J: TRBJ2-5; D: .; DNA: TGTGCCAGCAGCGGAACCTCTAGGGAGACCCAGTACTTC; CDR3: CASSGTSRETQYF
size: few; V: TRBV28; J: TRBJ2-7; D: TRBD1; DNA: TGTGCCAACAGTTTAGGCGGGACAGGTACCTACGAGCAGTACTTC; CDR3: CANSLGGTGTYEQYF
size: .; V: TRBV12-3/TRBV12-4; J: TRBJ2-2; D: TRBD2; DNA: TGTGCCAGCAGTGGGGGGACTAGCGGGGGATCATGGGAGCTGTTTTTT; CDR3: CASSGGTSGGSWELFF
size: .; V: TRBV20-1; J: TRBJ2-3; D: TRBD1; DNA: TGCAGTGCTAGAGCCCTGCCCAGGGGGCTGGATACGCAGTATTTT; CDR3: CSARALPRGLDTQYF
size: .; V: TRBV27; J: TRBJ2-3; D: .; DNA: TGTGCCAGCAATTTCTATCAAAGGGCAGATACGCAGTATTTT; CDR3: CASNFYQRADTQYF
size: few; V: TRBV9; J: TRBJ1-5; D: TRBD1; DNA: TGTGCCAGCAGCATAGGGACAGGGACGAATCAGCCCCAGCATTTT; CDR3: CASSIGTGTNQPQHF